A single sample gave rise to the 24 T cell receptor beta chains below, sequenced in a study of blood T cell repertoires in COVID-19. Profiling relied on immunoSEQ multiplex PCR, and the TCRdb table lists in-frame clones only, not all of them. The data hold roughly 39,000 clones, with about four fifths observed a single time. The sample was peripheral blood. The receptors originated from a man in his 70s with acute or convalescent COVID-19.

The chain employs TRBV19 and TRBJ1-2; 8 positions agree with TRBD1. This CDR3 has 16 residues. J gave up 5 bases and V 3 bases, and 11 bases lay outside the gene matches. Germline V lookup: CDR1 LNHDA, CDR2 SQIVND (reference sequence). The CDR3 sequence: CASSILSGTGLYGYTF. Here the CDR3 DNA reads TGTGCCAGTAGTATCCTGTCCGGGACAGGCCTTTATGGCTACACCTTC.

This rearrangement joins TRBV28 to TRBJ2-5, with TRBD1 matching over 7 bases. The CDR3 covers 13 residues. J gave up 5 bases and V 7 bases, and 7 bases lay outside the gene matches. Germline V CDR1 and CDR2: MDHEN, SYDVKM. The CDR3 reads CASNQGGGETQYF. DNA for the CDR3: TGTGCCAGCAACCAAGGGGGCGGGGAGACCCAGTACTTC.

The chain links TRBV27 to TRBJ1-6, with TRBD1 matching over 8 bases. This CDR3 comprises 14 residues. The V gene's germline CDR1 is MNHEY and CDR2 SMNVEV (reference sequence). V dropped 5 bases and J dropped 9; count of bases not matched to a gene: 6. CDR3 bases: TGTGCCAGCAGTACGACAGGGGAGGCTTCACCCCTCCACTTT. This codes for CASSTTGEASPLHF.

This rearrangement joins TRBV7-9 to TRBJ1-4, with TRBD1 identical over 7 bases. Unmatched junction bases numbered 5, after V lost 5 bases and J lost 5 bases. Germline loops: CDR1 SEHNR, CDR2 FQNEAQ (reference sequence). CDR3 length equals 14 residues. CDR3 sequence: CASSGGQLNEKLFF. Here the CDR3 DNA reads TGTGCCAGCAGCGGGGGACAGCTAAATGAAAAACTGTTTTTT.

The chain has TRBV28 and TRBJ2-5; the match to TRBD2 covers 11 bases. The V and J ends lost 8 bases and 4 bases, in that order; junction bases with no gene match: 3. Per germline, CDR1 MDHEN and CDR2 SYDVKM. This CDR3 contains 13 residues. The CDR3 DNA reads TGTGCCAGCGTCCTAGCGGGAGGAGAGACCCAGTACTTC. This encodes CASVLAGGETQYF.

A word on this clone: Additional DNA sequences in this sample encode the identical CDR3. V usage is TRBV5-1 and J usage is TRBJ2-3, with D unresolved. V lost 2 bases to trimming and J lost 5 bases, with 9 bases between them. The length of the CDR3 is 13 residues. The germline V gene encodes CDR1 SGHRS and CDR2 YFSETQ. The CDR3 is CASSFPGEDTQYF. DNA for the CDR3: TGCGCCAGCAGCTTCCCCGGAGAAGATACGCAGTATTTT.

The chain recombines TRBV19 with TRBJ2-5, with 9 bases identical to TRBD2. The CDR3 sequence is 16 residues long. Germline values: CDR1 LNHDA, CDR2 SQIVND (reference sequence). J was trimmed by 4 bases and V by 4 bases; bases with no gene match: 10. CDR3 bases: TGTGCCAGTAGTACCGTACCCGGGACTAGCCCAGAGACCCAGTACTTC. Its protein is CASSTVPGTSPETQYF. Combining the CDR3 with reference TRBV19 and TRBJ2-5 gives the whole variable domain DGGITQSPKYLFRKEGQNVTLSCEQNLNHDAMYWYRQDPGQGLRLIYYSQIVNDFQKGDIAEGYSVSREKKESFPLTVTSAQKNPTAFYLCASSTVPGTSPETQYFGPGTRLLVL.

This clone was observed once. This chain links TRBV28 with TRBJ2-7; no firm D call. V gave up 8 bases and J gave up 5 bases, with 13 bases separating them. The CDR3 covers 12 residues. Germline loops: CDR1 MDHEN, CDR2 SYDVKM. The CDR3 nucleotides are TGTGCCAGCTTCAGGTCCCCTAACGAGCAGTACTTC. Amino acid sequence: CASFRSPNEQYF.

This chain uses TRBV6-5 with TRBJ2-1, with a tentative D call TRBD2 (6 bases). This CDR3 has 15 residues. V was shortened by 4 bases and J by 10 bases, with 20 bases between the two germline ends. CDR1 MNHEY and CDR2 SVGAGI come from the germline V gene. The CDR3 region is CASSSRGGMGEEQFF. CDR3 in DNA: TGTGCCAGCAGTTCAAGAGGCGGGATGGGGGAAGAGCAGTTCTTC.

The chain has TRBV18 and TRBJ1-2; unclear D gene. This CDR3 is 13 amino acids long. The germline V gene has CDR1 KGHSH and CDR2 LQKENI. V shed 2 bases and J shed 8 bases, with 12 bases lying between them. DNA of the CDR3: TGTGCCAGCTCACCAGATGGAGGTGGCGGCTACACCTTC. Amino acids: CASSPDGGGGYTF.

This clone was observed a single time. The chain recombines TRBV11-2 with TRBJ2-1, with 12 bases lining up with TRBD2. Germline trimming cut 4 bases from V and 12 bases from J; bases unmatched to any gene: 4. This CDR3 comprises 13 residues. The germline V gene has CDR1 SGHAT and CDR2 FQNNGV. Here the CDR3 DNA reads TGTGCCAGCAGCTCTTGGACTAGCGGGGTGCAGTTCTTC. This encodes CASSSWTSGVQFF.

The chain combines TRBV19 with TRBJ1-2; D uncertain. Germline CDR1 reads LNHDA; CDR2 reads SQIVND (reference sequence). There are 12 residues in the CDR3. Between the trimmed V and J ends, which lost 0 bases and 8 bases, there was a span of 7 bases. The CDR3 region has the DNA TGTGCCAGTAGTATAGAACCGAGGGGCTACACCTTC. The encoded protein is CASSIEPRGYTF.

The rearrangement uses TRBV2 and TRBJ2-5, with D uncertain. Germline V lookup: CDR1 SNHLY, CDR2 FYNNEI. V was trimmed by 8 bases and J by 3 bases, leaving 13 bases between them. The CDR3 consists of 13 residues. This chain's CDR3 is CASSRPPEETQYF. The CDR3 bases are TGTGCCAGCTCGAGGCCTCCAGAAGAGACCCAGTACTTC.

The rearrangement joins TRBV28 to TRBJ1-5; no firm D call. V dropped 4 bases and J dropped 12 bases, with 16 bases sitting between them. Germline CDR1 and CDR2: MDHEN and SYDVKM. The CDR3 contains 13 residues. The CDR3: CASSSRVERDQHF. The CDR3 DNA reads TGTGCCAGCAGTTCCCGGGTAGAGAGGGACCAGCATTTT.

V gene TRBV3-1 (or the pseudogene TRBV3-2) combines with J gene TRBJ1-1; 8 nucleotides line up with TRBD1. The CDR3 contains 13 residues. Germline V lookup: CDR1 LGHDT, CDR2 YNNKEL (reference sequence). J was trimmed by 7 bases and V by 9 bases; bases with no gene match: 10. CDR3 loop: CARTAQGASEAFF. Here the CDR3 DNA reads TGTGCCAGAACCGCCCAGGGGGCGAGTGAAGCTTTCTTT.

The rearrangement links TRBV7-9 to TRBJ2-1, with 11 bases fitting TRBD2. Trimming removed 1 base from V and 7 bases from J; junction bases left unmatched: 9. The germline gives CDR1 SEHNR, CDR2 FQNEAQ (reference sequence). The CDR3 runs 17 residues. The CDR3 DNA reads as TGTGCCAGCAGCTTAGGGGGCACTAGCGGGAGAGTAAATGAGCAGTTCTTC. Residues: CASSLGGTSGRVNEQFF. The full variable domain, its missing parts supplied by reference TRBV7-9 and TRBJ2-1, is DTGVSQNPRHKITKRGQNVTFRCDPISEHNRLYWYRQTLGQGPEFLTYFQNEAQLEKSRLLSDRFSAERPKGSFSTLEIQRTEQGDSAMYLCASSLGGTSGRVNEQFFGPGTRLTVL.

CDR3 amino acids: CAIKAGGPGNEQFF. The DNA of the CDR3 is TGTGCCATCAAGGCCGGAGGGCCGGGGAATGAGCAGTTCTTC. The chain joins TRBV6-5 to TRBJ2-1; D may be TRBD2 (6 bases). Trimming took 10 bases from V and 7 from J, leaving 20 bases between them. The CDR3 extends over 14 amino acids. Germline loops: CDR1 MNHEY, CDR2 SVGAGI.

The chain combines TRBV24-1 with TRBJ2-5; the match to TRBD2 covers 13 bases. The trim removed 4 bases at V and 3 bases at J, leaving 7 bases unmatched. Germline V gives CDR1 KGHDR, CDR2 SFDVKD. The length of the CDR3 is 17 residues. The CDR3 loop reads CATSDPPGTSGKETQYF. The CDR3 bases are TGTGCCACCAGTGACCCACCAGGGACTAGCGGGAAAGAGACCCAGTACTTC.

The rearrangement uses TRBV5-1 and TRBJ2-4; 8 bases align to TRBD1. Germline loops: CDR1 SGHRS, CDR2 YFSETQ. This CDR3 is 15 amino acids long. V trimming: 4 bases; J trimming: 5 bases; junction bases outside the gene matches: 8. The CDR3 is CASSIDRGKQNIQYF. CDR3 sequence (DNA): TGCGCCAGCAGCATAGACAGGGGAAAACAAAACATTCAGTACTTC.

The rearrangement joins TRBV4-2 to TRBJ2-1, with TRBD2 matching 7 bases. The germline CDR1 and CDR2 sequences are LGHNA and YNFKEQ. With 0 bases clipped from V and 2 bases from J, the junction kept 7 bases outside the gene matches. The CDR3 is 17 residues long. CDR3 nucleotides: TGTGCCAGCAGCCAAGATCCGGCTAGCGGAGCCTACAATGAGCAGTTCTTC. Translation: CASSQDPASGAYNEQFF.

This chain joins TRBV12-3 or TRBV12-4 and TRBJ1-2; D gene unclear. This CDR3 spans 11 amino acids. V was trimmed by 4 bases and J by 7 bases, leaving 7 bases between them. Written as DNA, the CDR3 is TGTGCCAGCAGTTCCACTGGTGGCTACACCTTC. It encodes CASSSTGGYTF.

The rearrangement uses TRBV6-2 or TRBV6-3 and TRBJ2-1; TRBD2 aligns across 13 bases. The V and J ends lost 0 bases and 7 bases, in that order; junction bases with no gene match: 3. The CDR3 consists of 16 residues. Germline V CDR1 and CDR2: MNHEY, SVGEGT. The CDR3 is CASSYSGTSGMNEQFF. The CDR3 DNA follows: TGTGCCAGCAGTTACTCAGGGACTAGCGGGATGAATGAGCAGTTCTTC.

This sequence joins TRBV7-6 and TRBJ1-2, with 12 bases that match TRBD1. The CDR3 has 15 amino acids. Germline CDR1 is SGHVS and CDR2 is FNYEAQ. V lost 4 bases to trimming and J lost 4 bases; unmatched junction nucleotides: 4. DNA for the CDR3: TGTGCCAGCAGCTCCGGGACAGGGGGCGTCTATGGCTACACCTTC. Translated: CASSSGTGGVYGYTF.

This clone was seen more than once but under ten times. The chain recombines TRBV5-1 with TRBJ2-5, with 7 positions matching TRBD2. The germline gives CDR1 SGHRS, CDR2 YFSETQ. This CDR3 comprises 14 residues. Trimming removed 5 bases from V and 6 bases from J; junction bases left unmatched: 10. The CDR3 loop reads CASSPGLEIQTQYF. The CDR3 DNA follows: TGCGCCAGCAGTCCCGGACTAGAAATACAGACCCAGTACTTC.